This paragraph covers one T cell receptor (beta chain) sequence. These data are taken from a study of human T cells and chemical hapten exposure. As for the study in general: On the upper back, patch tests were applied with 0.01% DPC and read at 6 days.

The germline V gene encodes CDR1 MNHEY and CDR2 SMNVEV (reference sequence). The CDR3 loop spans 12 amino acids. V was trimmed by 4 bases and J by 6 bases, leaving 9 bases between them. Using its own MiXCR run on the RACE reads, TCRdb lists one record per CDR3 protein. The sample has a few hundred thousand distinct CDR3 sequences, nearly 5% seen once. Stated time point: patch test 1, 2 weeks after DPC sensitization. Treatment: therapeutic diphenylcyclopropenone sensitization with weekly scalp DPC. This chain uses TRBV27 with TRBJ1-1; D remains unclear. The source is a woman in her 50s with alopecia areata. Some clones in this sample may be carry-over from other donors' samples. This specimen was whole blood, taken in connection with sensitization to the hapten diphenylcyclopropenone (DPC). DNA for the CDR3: TGTGCCAGCAGTTCCGCCCGGGCTGAAGCTTTCTTT. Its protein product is CASSSARAEAFF.